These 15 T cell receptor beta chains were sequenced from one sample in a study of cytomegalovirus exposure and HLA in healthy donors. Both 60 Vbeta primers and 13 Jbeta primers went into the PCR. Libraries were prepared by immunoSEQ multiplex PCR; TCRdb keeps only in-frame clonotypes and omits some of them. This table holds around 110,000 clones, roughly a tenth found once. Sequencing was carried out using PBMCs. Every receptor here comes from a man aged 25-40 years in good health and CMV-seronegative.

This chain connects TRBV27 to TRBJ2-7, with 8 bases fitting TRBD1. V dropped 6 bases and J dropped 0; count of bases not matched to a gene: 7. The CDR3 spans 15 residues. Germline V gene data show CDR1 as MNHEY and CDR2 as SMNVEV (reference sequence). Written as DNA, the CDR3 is TGTGCCAGCAGAAAGGGCGGGACAGGCTCCTACGAGCAGTACTTC. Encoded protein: CASRKGGTGSYEQYF.

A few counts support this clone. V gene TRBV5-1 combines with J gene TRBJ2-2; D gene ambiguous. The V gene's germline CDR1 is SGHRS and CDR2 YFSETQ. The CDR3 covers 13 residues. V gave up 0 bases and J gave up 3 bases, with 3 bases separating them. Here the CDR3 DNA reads TGCGCCAGCAGCTTGGCAGACACCGGGGAGCTGTTTTTT. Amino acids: CASSLADTGELFF.

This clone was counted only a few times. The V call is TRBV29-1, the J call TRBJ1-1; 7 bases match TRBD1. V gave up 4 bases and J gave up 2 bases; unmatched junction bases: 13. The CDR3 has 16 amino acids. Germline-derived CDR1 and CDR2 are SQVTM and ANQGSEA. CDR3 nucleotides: TGCAGCGTTGGGGTTAGGGGGCCGGGGGTTAACACTGAAGCTTTCTTT. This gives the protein CSVGVRGPGVNTEAFF. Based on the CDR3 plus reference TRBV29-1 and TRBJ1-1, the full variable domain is SAVISQKPSRDICQRGTSLTIQCQVDSQVTMMFWYRQQPGQSLTLIATANQGSEATYESGFVIDKFPISRPNLTFSTLTVSNMSPEDSSIYLCSVGVRGPGVNTEAFFGQGTRLTVV.

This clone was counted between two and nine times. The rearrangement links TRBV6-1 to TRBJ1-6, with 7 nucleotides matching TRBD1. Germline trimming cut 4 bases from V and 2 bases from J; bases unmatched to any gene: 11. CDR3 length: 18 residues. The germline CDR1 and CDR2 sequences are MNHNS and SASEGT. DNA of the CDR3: TGTGCCAGCAGTGTGACAGGGCGAAACATGGCCTATAATTCACCCCTCCACTTT. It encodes CASSVTGRNMAYNSPLHF.

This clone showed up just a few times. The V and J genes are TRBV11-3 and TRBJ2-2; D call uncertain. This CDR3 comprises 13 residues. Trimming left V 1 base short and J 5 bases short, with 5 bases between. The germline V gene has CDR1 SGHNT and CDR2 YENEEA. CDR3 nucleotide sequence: TGTGCCAGCAGCTTAGTCCTAACCGGGGAGCTGTTTTTT. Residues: CASSLVLTGELFF.

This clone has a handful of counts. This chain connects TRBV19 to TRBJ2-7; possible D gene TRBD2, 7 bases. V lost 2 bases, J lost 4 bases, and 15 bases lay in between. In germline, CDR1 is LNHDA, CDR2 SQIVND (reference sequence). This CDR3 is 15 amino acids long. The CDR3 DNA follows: TGTGCCAGTAGTATAAAGGGGGGGTTGGGATACGAGCAGTACTTC. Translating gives CASSIKGGLGYEQYF.

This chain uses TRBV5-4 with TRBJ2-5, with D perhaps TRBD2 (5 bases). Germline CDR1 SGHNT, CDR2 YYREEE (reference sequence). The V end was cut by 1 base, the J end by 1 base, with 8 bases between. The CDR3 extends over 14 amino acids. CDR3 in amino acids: CASSLPGTQETQYF. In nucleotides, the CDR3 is TGTGCCAGCAGCTTGCCGGGAACCCAAGAGACCCAGTACTTC.

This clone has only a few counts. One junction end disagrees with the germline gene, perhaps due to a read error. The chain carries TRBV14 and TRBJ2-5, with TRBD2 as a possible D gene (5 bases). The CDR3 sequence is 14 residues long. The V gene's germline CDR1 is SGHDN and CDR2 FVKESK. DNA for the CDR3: TGTGCCAGCAGCCAAGAAGGTGTGGGAGAGGCCCAGTACTTC. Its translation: CASSQEGVGEAQYF.

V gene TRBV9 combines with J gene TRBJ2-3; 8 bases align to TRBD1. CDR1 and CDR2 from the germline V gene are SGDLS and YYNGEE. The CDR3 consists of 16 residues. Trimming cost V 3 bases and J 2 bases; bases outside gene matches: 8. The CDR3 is CASSEGQGASTDTQYF. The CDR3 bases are TGTGCCAGCAGCGAGGGGCAGGGGGCCTCCACAGATACGCAGTATTTT. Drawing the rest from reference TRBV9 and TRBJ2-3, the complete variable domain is DSGVTQTPKHLITATGQRVTLRCSPRSGDLSVYWYQQSLDQGLQFLIQYYNGEERAKGNILERFSAQQFPDLHSELNLSSLELGDSALYFCASSEGQGASTDTQYFGPGTRLTVL.

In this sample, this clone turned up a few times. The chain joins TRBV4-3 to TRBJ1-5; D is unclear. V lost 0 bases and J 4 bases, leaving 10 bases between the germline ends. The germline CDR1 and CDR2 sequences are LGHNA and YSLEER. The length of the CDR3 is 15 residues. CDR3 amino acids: CASSQDYSRNQPQHF. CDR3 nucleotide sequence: TGCGCCAGCAGCCAAGATTACTCCCGAAATCAGCCCCAGCATTTT.

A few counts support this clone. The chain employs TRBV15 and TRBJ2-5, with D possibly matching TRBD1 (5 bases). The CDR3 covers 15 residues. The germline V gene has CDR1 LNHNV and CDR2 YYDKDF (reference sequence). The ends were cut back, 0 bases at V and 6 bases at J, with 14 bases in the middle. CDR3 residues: CATSRDRSGSKTQYF. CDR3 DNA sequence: TGTGCCACCAGCAGAGATCGGTCAGGGTCGAAGACCCAGTACTTC.

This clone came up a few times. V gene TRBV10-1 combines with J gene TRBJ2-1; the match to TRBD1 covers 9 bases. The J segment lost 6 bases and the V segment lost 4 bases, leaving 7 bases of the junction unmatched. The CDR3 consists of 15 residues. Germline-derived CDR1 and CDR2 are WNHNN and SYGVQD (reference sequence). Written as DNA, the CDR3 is TGCGCCAGCAGTGTGGGGGACAGGGACTCCAATGAGCAGTTCTTC. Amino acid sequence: CASSVGDRDSNEQFF.

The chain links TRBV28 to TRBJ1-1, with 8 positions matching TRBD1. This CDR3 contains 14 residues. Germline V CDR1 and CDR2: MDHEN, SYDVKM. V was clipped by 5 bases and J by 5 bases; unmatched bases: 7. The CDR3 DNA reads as TGTGCCAGCAGTCCAGGGGGCATTAGGACTGAAGCTTTCTTT. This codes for CASSPGGIRTEAFF. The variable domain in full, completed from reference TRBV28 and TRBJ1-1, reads DVKVTQSSRYLVKRTGEKVFLECVQDMDHENMFWYRQDPGLGLRLIYFSYDVKMKEKGDIPEGYSVSREKKERFSLILESASTNQTSMYLCASSPGGIRTEAFFGQGTRLTVV.

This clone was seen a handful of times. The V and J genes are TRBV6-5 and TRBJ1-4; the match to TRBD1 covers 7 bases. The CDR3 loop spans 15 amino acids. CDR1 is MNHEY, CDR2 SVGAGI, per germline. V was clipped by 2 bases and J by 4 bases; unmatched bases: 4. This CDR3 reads CASSYGQGVNEKLFF. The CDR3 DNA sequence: TGTGCCAGCAGTTACGGGCAGGGGGTTAATGAAAAACTGTTTTTT.

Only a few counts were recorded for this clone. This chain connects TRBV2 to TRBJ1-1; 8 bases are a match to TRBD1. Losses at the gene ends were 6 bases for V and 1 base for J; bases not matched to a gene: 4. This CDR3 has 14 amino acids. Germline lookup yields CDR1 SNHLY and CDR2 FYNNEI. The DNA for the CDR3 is TGTGCCAGCAGGCAGGGGGCTTGGAACACTGAAGCTTTCTTT. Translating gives CASRQGAWNTEAFF.